These 30 T cell receptor beta chains came from one sample sequenced in a study of control samples from healthy donors and cancer patients. Some clones are missing from TCRdb's copy, which holds only in-frame ones; the method was immunoSEQ multiplex PCR. The table has roughly 130,000 clones, about 88% seen once. The sequenced sample consisted of blood. The receptors were sampled from a man in his forties or fifties in good health.

Of note for this clone: The same CDR3 arises from other DNA sequences in this sample as well. This chain links TRBV3-1 (or the pseudogene TRBV3-2) with TRBJ1-5, with D hard to call. The CDR3 is made up of 14 amino acids. In germline, CDR1 is LGHDT, CDR2 YNNKEL (reference sequence). Trimming took 1 base from V and 1 from J, leaving 5 bases between them. The CDR3 DNA sequence: TGTGCCAGCAGCCAAGGAAGGAGCAATCAGCCCCAGCATTTT. It encodes CASSQGRSNQPQHF.

This clone has just a few counts. The chain combines TRBV5-1 with TRBJ2-2; maybe TRBD1 (5 bases). The CDR3 has 16 residues. Deletions cut 0 bases from V and 6 bases from J, with 15 bases between. CDR1 and CDR2 from the germline V gene are SGHRS and YFSETQ. The CDR3: CASSLGIQGRAGELFF. DNA for the CDR3: TGCGCCAGCAGCTTGGGAATTCAGGGTCGCGCCGGGGAGCTGTTTTTT.

This sequence joins TRBV3-1 (or the pseudogene TRBV3-2) and TRBJ2-2; 11 bases fit TRBD2. With 4 bases clipped from V and 6 bases from J, the junction kept 13 bases outside the gene matches. This CDR3 has 18 residues. CDR1 LGHDT and CDR2 YNNKEL come from the germline V gene (reference sequence). CDR3 sequence: CASSPRLAGSARAGELFF. CDR3 DNA: TGTGCCAGCAGCCCTAGACTAGCGGGGTCGGCTAGAGCCGGGGAGCTGTTTTTT.

Here the CDR3 reads CASSLLSAADTQYF. The CDR3, as DNA: TGTGCCAGCAGCTTGCTTAGCGCGGCAGATACGCAGTATTTT. V usage is TRBV5-5 and J usage is TRBJ2-3; D possibly corresponds to TRBD2 (5 bases). With 1 base removed from V and 4 bases from J, the gap between germline ends came to 10 bases. The CDR3 runs 14 residues. The germline gives CDR1 SGHKS, CDR2 YYEKEE (reference sequence).

The chain employs TRBV5-3 and TRBJ2-7; 8 positions agree with TRBD1. TRBV5-3 is an ORF, with its function uncertain. V was clipped by 4 bases and J by 0 bases; unmatched bases: 9. This CDR3 region has 16 residues. CDR3 nucleotides: TGTGCCAGAAGCGCGGGCGCAGGGGGCGCCTCCTACGAGCAGTACTTC. Its translation: CARSAGAGGASYEQYF.

J is TRBJ2-5 and V is TRBV5-8; D unresolved. Trimming removed 4 bases from V and 2 bases from J, with 9 bases in between. This CDR3 spans 13 amino acids. CDR1 and CDR2 (germline): SGHTS, YDEGEE. The CDR3 bases are TGTGCCAGCAGCCCACGAATTCAAGAGACCCAGTACTTC. Translated: CASSPRIQETQYF. Variable domain in full (rest from reference TRBV5-8 and TRBJ2-5): EAGVTQSPTHLIKTRGQQATLRCSPISGHTSVYWYQQALGLGLQFLLWYDEGEERNRGNFPPRFSGRQFPNYSSELNVNALELEDSALYLCASSPRIQETQYFGPGTRLLVL.

This chain uses TRBV18 with TRBJ1-1; D uncertain. Per germline, CDR1 KGHSH and CDR2 LQKENI. V lost 0 bases and J lost 5, with 13 bases in between. The length of the CDR3 is 15 residues. The CDR3 DNA follows: TGTGCCAGCTCACCACCGTCGTTGGGTAAGACTGAAGCTTTCTTT. Protein: CASSPPSLGKTEAFF. Supplemented by reference TRBV18 and TRBJ1-1, the full variable domain reads NAGVMQNPRHLVRRRGQEARLRCSPMKGHSHVYWYRQLPEEGLKFMVYLQKENIIDESGMPKERFSAEFPKEGPSILRIQQVVRGDSAAYFCASSPPSLGKTEAFFGQGTRLTVV.

V gene TRBV5-1 combines with J gene TRBJ1-2; D is undetermined. CDR3 length: 15 amino acids. Germline V gene data show CDR1 as SGHRS and CDR2 as YFSETQ. Trimming cost V 3 bases and J 4 bases, with 16 bases left between them. The CDR3 sequence is CASSSTTSLGYGYTF. The CDR3 DNA is TGCGCCAGCAGCTCGACGACCAGCCTAGGCTATGGCTACACCTTC.

V is TRBV28 and J is TRBJ1-1, with a possible D match to TRBD1 (6 bases). CDR3 size: 15 residues. Trimming pared 3 bases from V and 1 base from J, leaving 12 bases between. Germline-derived CDR1 and CDR2 are MDHEN and SYDVKM. The CDR3 region is CASSFGGGRNTEAFF. As DNA, the CDR3 is TGTGCCAGCAGTTTTGGAGGGGGTCGGAACACTGAAGCTTTCTTT.

The rearrangement links TRBV5-1 to TRBJ1-2, with D possibly being TRBD1 (6 bases). The CDR3 consists of 11 residues. CDR1 is SGHRS and CDR2 is YFSETQ in the germline V gene. Trimming stripped 3 bases from V and 10 bases from J, with 10 bases between. CDR3 sequence (DNA): TGCGCCAGCAGCTCAGGACAGCACTACACCTTC. Protein: CASSSGQHYTF.

The V and J genes are TRBV3-1 (or the pseudogene TRBV3-2) and TRBJ2-4; 8 bases agree with TRBD1. Germline loops: CDR1 LGHDT, CDR2 YNNKEL (reference sequence). The length of the CDR3 is 14 residues. V lost 4 bases and J lost 4; bases outside the gene matches: 3. The DNA of the CDR3 is TGTGCCAGCAGCCTTCAGGGGGCGAAAAACATTCAGTACTTC. Amino acid sequence: CASSLQGAKNIQYF.

V usage is TRBV21-1 and J usage is TRBJ1-4; the DNA was not used to check the table's D call, TRBD1. TRBV21-1 is deemed a pseudogene. CDR3 size: 17 residues. The CDR3 DNA reads TGTGCCAGCAGCAAAGAGGTGGGGGCGAGGGTGTATGAAAAACTGTTTTTT. Its translation: CASSKEVGARVYEKLFF.

This clone was recorded once. This chain connects TRBV30 to TRBJ1-1; D may be TRBD1 (6 bases). Trimming took off 0 bases at V and 2 bases at J, with 16 bases between the two ends. This CDR3 spans 16 amino acids. The germline V gene encodes CDR1 GTSNPN and CDR2 SVGIG (reference sequence). The CDR3 sequence: CAWSVESGGANTEAFF. The CDR3 bases are TGTGCCTGGAGTGTAGAGAGTGGGGGCGCAAACACTGAAGCTTTCTTT.

The chain recombines TRBV7-2 with TRBJ2-3, with 9 bases fitting TRBD2. The CDR3 is 14 residues long. Germline-derived CDR1 and CDR2 are SGHTA and FQGNSA. The J segment lost 5 bases and the V segment lost 6 bases, leaving 6 bases of the junction unmatched. In DNA form, the CDR3 reads TGTGCCAGCAGTCGTAGCGGGGGCGGAGATACGCAGTATTTT. This translates into CASSRSGGGDTQYF.

V gene TRBV19 combines with J gene TRBJ1-5, with unresolved D. The CDR3 is 13 amino acids. Germline-derived CDR1 and CDR2 are LNHDA and SQIVND (reference sequence). With 3 bases removed from V and 7 bases from J, the gap between germline ends came to 10 bases. The CDR3 spells CASSITSRQPQHF. CDR3 nucleotide sequence: TGTGCCAGTAGTATTACCTCGAGGCAGCCCCAGCATTTT.

The chain links TRBV9 to TRBJ1-1; D not resolved. This CDR3 spans 15 amino acids. From germline, CDR1 is SGDLS and CDR2 YYNGEE. Trimming removed 4 bases from V and 2 bases from J, with 15 bases in between. The CDR3 DNA sequence: TGTGCCAGCAGCCCCACGACGGGAATAAACACTGAAGCTTTCTTT. Residues: CASSPTTGINTEAFF.

The genes are TRBV11-2 and TRBJ1-5; TRBD1 might be the D (5 bases). This CDR3 comprises 16 residues. Germline CDR1 is SGHAT and CDR2 is FQNNGV. Trimming took off 5 bases at V and 11 bases at J, with 25 bases between the two ends. In DNA form, the CDR3 reads TGTGCCAGCAGCCCCGCCGCCGGGGGTCATGTTCAAGCCCAGCATTTT. Translating gives CASSPAAGGHVQAQHF.

The rearrangement joins TRBV11-1 to TRBJ2-5; D not certain. CDR1 and CDR2 from the germline V gene are SGHAT and FQDESV (reference sequence). V was shortened by 3 bases and J by 2 bases, with 10 bases between the two germline ends. This CDR3 has 14 amino acids. The CDR3 nucleotides read TGTGCCAGCAGCTTGATGGACGTACAAGAGACCCAGTACTTC. This gives the protein CASSLMDVQETQYF.

The chain carries TRBV27 and TRBJ1-2, with D unresolved. This CDR3 spans 14 amino acids. Per germline, CDR1 MNHEY and CDR2 SMNVEV (reference sequence). The V gene lost 0 bases and the J gene lost 4 bases, with 9 bases spanning the gap. CDR3 sequence (DNA): TGTGCCAGCAGTTTATCCGGGCGCCCCTATGGCTACACCTTC. Amino acids: CASSLSGRPYGYTF.

The chain is built from TRBV19 and TRBJ2-5; 8 bases match TRBD2. The germline CDR1 and CDR2 sequences are LNHDA and SQIVND (reference sequence). The junction had 7 bases not matched to a gene; V was cut back by 6 bases and J by 7 bases. This CDR3 contains 13 residues. CDR3 sequence: CASRAGGAGTQYF. The CDR3 DNA follows: TGTGCCAGTAGGGCGGGGGGCGCGGGGACCCAGTACTTC. The entire variable domain, with the rest obtained from reference TRBV19 and TRBJ2-5, is as follows: DGGITQSPKYLFRKEGQNVTLSCEQNLNHDAMYWYRQDPGQGLRLIYYSQIVNDFQKGDIAEGYSVSREKKESFPLTVTSAQKNPTAFYLCASRAGGAGTQYFGPGTRLLVL.

The chain employs TRBV24-1 and TRBJ2-7, with D tentatively TRBD2 (5 bases). Germline CDR1 reads KGHDR; CDR2 reads SFDVKD. The CDR3 is 13 amino acids. The germline V and J ends were trimmed by 4 bases and 6 bases, with 12 bases remaining between them. The CDR3 spells CATSEGPGFEQYF. CDR3 DNA: TGTGCCACCAGTGAGGGTCCGGGATTCGAGCAGTACTTC.

This chain joins TRBV6-1 and TRBJ1-4; D gene ambiguous. CDR1 and CDR2 from the germline V gene are MNHNS and SASEGT. Trimming pared 1 base from V and 8 bases from J, leaving 14 bases between. CDR3 length: 15 amino acids. Here the CDR3 reads CASSEEPGVFEKLFF. In nucleotides, the CDR3 is TGTGCCAGCAGTGAAGAACCCGGGGTATTCGAAAAACTGTTTTTT.

This clone was detected once. This chain links TRBV2 with TRBJ2-7; maybe TRBD2 (5 bases). CDR3 size: 13 residues. The V end lost 2 bases, the J end lost 7 bases, and 12 bases lay between the germline ends. CDR1 and CDR2 from the germline V gene are SNHLY and FYNNEI. The CDR3 sequence: CASSESLAWEQYF. Written as DNA, the CDR3 is TGTGCCAGCAGTGAATCTCTAGCTTGGGAGCAGTACTTC.

The chain couples TRBV2 to TRBJ1-1, with D unresolved. The ends were cut back, 7 bases at V and 0 bases at J, with 9 bases in the middle. Germline CDR1 and CDR2: SNHLY and FYNNEI. This CDR3 comprises 13 residues. For the CDR3, the DNA is TGTGCCAGCAATACGGCTATGAACACTGAAGCTTTCTTT. This gives the protein CASNTAMNTEAFF.

The chain uses TRBV20-1 and TRBJ2-7; the D is unclear. Trimming took off 5 bases at V and 6 bases at J, with 11 bases between the two ends. Germline-derived CDR1 and CDR2 are DFQATT and SNEGSKA (reference sequence). The CDR3 is 11 residues long. CDR3 sequence reads: CSALGVREQYF. CDR3 coding DNA: TGCAGTGCTCTCGGAGTACGCGAGCAGTACTTC.

The chain combines TRBV30 with TRBJ2-1; D remains ambiguous. CDR1 and CDR2 (germline): GTSNPN, SVGIG (reference sequence). This CDR3 is 11 amino acids long. V lost 2 bases and J lost 6, with 5 bases in between. The CDR3 bases are TGTGCCTGGAGTACCATCAATGAGCAGTTCTTC. It encodes CAWSTINEQFF.

V gene TRBV27 combines with J gene TRBJ1-6; D gene unclear. Trimming took 6 bases from V and 2 from J, leaving 11 bases between them. CDR3 size: 15 residues. Germline CDR1 and CDR2: MNHEY and SMNVEV (reference sequence). CDR3 DNA sequence: TGTGCCAGCAGCACCCAGTTCCCCTATAATTCACCCCTCCACTTT. This translates into CASSTQFPYNSPLHF.

V is TRBV28 and J is TRBJ2-1; D perhaps matches TRBD1 (5 bases). Trimming stripped 2 bases from V and 5 bases from J, with 19 bases between. This CDR3 comprises 17 residues. Germline-derived CDR1 and CDR2 are MDHEN and SYDVKM. This CDR3 reads CASSLGFGRQTHNEQFF. The CDR3 nucleotides read TGTGCCAGCAGTTTAGGTTTCGGCCGACAGACTCACAATGAGCAGTTCTTC.

This chain connects TRBV5-6 to TRBJ1-3; D ambiguous. The ends were cut back, 5 bases at V and 0 bases at J, with 12 bases in the middle. This CDR3 has 15 residues. CDR1 and CDR2 (germline): SGHDT, YYEEEE. The CDR3 spells CASRYGRNSGNTIYF. The CDR3 DNA reads TGTGCCAGCAGATACGGACGGAACTCTGGAAACACCATATATTTT.

The V call is TRBV18, the J call TRBJ1-1, with D maybe TRBD1 (6 bases). Trimming took off 3 bases at V and 5 bases at J, with 25 bases between the two ends. The CDR3 consists of 18 residues. The germline V gene has CDR1 KGHSH and CDR2 LQKENI. CDR3 amino acids: CASSPLLVQGTDKTEAFF. CDR3 in DNA: TGTGCCAGCTCACCGCTACTTGTACAGGGCACGGACAAAACTGAAGCTTTCTTT.